What follows are 20 T cell receptor beta chains derived from one specimen sequenced in a study of blood T cells in healthy people across ages. With a J-beta primer mix and a sample-barcoded 5' primer, a second PCR ran roughly 6 to 11 cycles. TCRdb re-derived calls from the 5' RACE reads in MiXCR, one entry per CDR3 protein. The sample consists of roughly 1,800,000 distinct CDR3 sequences, 49% of them appearing once. Sequencing input: blood. Receptors originate from a woman between 40 and 50 years old in good health.

This clonotype has a handful of counts. The V gene is TRBV24-1, the J gene TRBJ2-1, with 8 bases identical to TRBD1. Germline CDR1 reads KGHDR; CDR2 reads SFDVKD. Unmatched junction bases numbered 14, after V lost 9 bases and J lost 5 bases. CDR3 length: 16 residues. The chain's CDR3 is CATRNGDRGGDNEQFF. DNA of the CDR3: TGTGCCACCCGGAATGGCGACAGGGGTGGGGACAATGAGCAGTTCTTC.

V gene TRBV9 combines with J gene TRBJ2-1; D call uncertain. The CDR3 runs 15 residues. Per germline, CDR1 SGDLS and CDR2 YYNGEE. Trimming removed 0 bases at V and 8 bases at J, with 15 bases between. In nucleotides, the CDR3 is TGTGCCAGCAGCGTAGCGGCTCCAAACCACGATGAGCAGTTCTTC. It encodes CASSVAAPNHDEQFF.

The genes are TRBV9 and TRBJ2-7; tentatively, D is TRBD2 (5 bases). Per germline, CDR1 SGDLS and CDR2 YYNGEE. The V end was cut by 4 bases, the J end by 5 bases, with 19 bases between. The CDR3 totals 15 residues. CDR3 sequence (DNA): TGTGCCAGCAGCACGAGAGGGAATAGCGAAGACGAGCAGTACTTC. This sequence encodes CASSTRGNSEDEQYF.

The DNA of the CDR3 is TGTGCCAGCAGCAACCAACCACAGGGGTCGGAAGCTTTCTTT. Its translation: CASSNQPQGSEAFF. V usage is TRBV7-2 and J usage is TRBJ1-1, with TRBD1 matching over 7 bases. Trimming took 5 bases from V and 8 from J; bases not matched to a gene: 11. This CDR3 is 14 amino acids long. Per germline, CDR1 SGHTA and CDR2 FQGNSA.

The chain links TRBV7-9 to TRBJ2-7; the D is unclear. From germline, CDR1 is SEHNR and CDR2 FQNEAQ (reference sequence). Trimming left V 9 bases short and J 6 bases short, with 12 bases between. The CDR3 sequence is 11 residues long. CDR3 sequence reads: CASTPNTEQYF. Written as DNA, the CDR3 is TGTGCCAGTACCCCTAATACCGAGCAGTACTTC.

The chain links TRBV3-1 to TRBJ2-3; D uncertain. The CDR3 is made up of 12 amino acids. V gave up 5 bases and J gave up 9 bases, with 12 bases separating them. CDR1 is LGHDT, CDR2 YNNKEL, per germline (reference sequence). CDR3 region: CASSSHRATQYF. DNA of the CDR3: TGTGCCAGCAGCTCTCATAGGGCAACGCAGTATTTT.

The J gene is TRBJ1-1, the V gene TRBV7-2; TRBD1 aligns across 7 bases. The J segment lost 1 base and the V segment lost 6 bases, leaving 8 bases of the junction unmatched. CDR3 length: 15 amino acids. Germline assignment: CDR1 SGHTA and CDR2 FQGNSA. The CDR3 loop is CASRPGGAGNTEAFF. The CDR3 DNA reads as TGTGCCAGCAGACCAGGGGGGGCGGGGAACACTGAAGCTTTCTTT. Full variable domain (rest looked up from reference TRBV7-2 and TRBJ1-1): GAGVSQSPSNKVTEKGKDVELRCDPISGHTALYWYRQSLGQGLEFLIYFQGNSAPDKSGLPSDRFSAERTGGSVSTLTIQRTQQEDSAVYLCASRPGGAGNTEAFFGQGTRLTVV.

The count of this clonotype is one. V and J are TRBV7-9 and TRBJ2-4, with 9 bases aligning to TRBD2. Looked up from germline, CDR1 is SEHNR and CDR2 is FQNEAQ (reference sequence). The CDR3 contains 14 residues. With 11 bases clipped from V and 3 bases from J, the junction kept 8 bases outside the gene matches. The CDR3 region has the DNA TGTGCCGCGGCGGGGGGGGAAGGCAAAAACATTCAGTACTTC. Protein sequence: CAAAGGEGKNIQYF.

The DNA of the CDR3 is TGCAGTGCTAGAGATCCTGAAGGGACAGGGAGCCCGAACTATGGCTACACCTTC. It codes for CSARDPEGTGSPNYGYTF. The chain carries TRBV20-1 and TRBJ1-2; TRBD1 matches 9 bases. With V trimmed by 0 bases and J by 2 bases, 13 bases remained unmatched. The germline gives CDR1 DFQATT, CDR2 SNEGSKA (reference sequence). This CDR3 has 18 amino acids.

This clonotype was seen more than once but under ten times. The rearrangement links TRBV4-2 to TRBJ2-7, with TRBD2 identical over 7 bases. The last part of the DNA fits TRBJ2-5 better; the J call may be wrong. This CDR3 is built from 16 residues. Germline V gives CDR1 LGHNA, CDR2 YNFKEQ. This CDR3 is CASSPEGGGILKTQYF. CDR3 bases: TGTGCCAGCAGCCCGGAGGGCGGGGGTATACTGAAGACCCAGTACTTC.

As DNA, the CDR3 is TGTGCCACCAGCAGAGGGTTCCGGGGCAGCCTTAGCAATCAGCCCCAGCATTTT. Amino acids: CATSRGFRGSLSNQPQHF. The chain recombines TRBV15 with TRBJ1-5; possibly TRBD1 for D (5 bases). This CDR3 is built from 18 residues. Germline CDR1 LNHNV, CDR2 YYDKDF (reference sequence). Trimming left V 1 base short and J 0 bases short, with 16 bases between.

The genes are TRBV20-1 and TRBJ2-7; tentative D call: TRBD1 (5 bases). CDR3 size: 14 residues. Trimming left V 5 bases short and J 2 bases short, with 16 bases between. Germline CDR1 DFQATT, CDR2 SNEGSKA (reference sequence). The CDR3 is CSAGKVGLTYEQYF. The CDR3, as DNA: TGCAGTGCTGGGAAAGTGGGGCTCACCTACGAGCAGTACTTC.

CDR3: CASSISGTSGGARYTQYF. CDR3 nucleotide sequence: TGTGCCAGCAGCATCTCCGGGACTAGCGGGGGGGCCAGGTATACGCAGTATTTT. This rearrangement joins TRBV9 to TRBJ2-3; 16 nucleotides match TRBD2. The CDR3 sequence is 18 residues long. The trim removed 4 bases at V and 7 bases at J, leaving 12 bases unmatched. The V gene's germline CDR1 is SGDLS and CDR2 YYNGEE.

The chain combines TRBV14 with TRBJ2-1; 9 nucleotides agree with TRBD2. There are 17 residues in the CDR3. CDR1 is SGHDN, CDR2 FVKESK, per germline. V shed 5 bases, J shed 6 bases, and the junction held 14 bases outside the gene matches. CDR3 bases: TGTGCCAGCAGCAGGACAGGATTCGGGACTAGCCCCAATGAGCAGTTCTTC. This encodes CASSRTGFGTSPNEQFF.

The CDR3 loop reads CATSDFSGFHNEQFF. CDR3 nucleotides: TGTGCCACCAGTGATTTCTCGGGGTTCCACAATGAGCAGTTCTTC. The chain employs TRBV24-1 and TRBJ2-1; a possible D gene is TRBD2 (5 bases). The V gene lost 1 base and the J gene lost 5 bases, with 11 bases spanning the gap. Germline V lookup: CDR1 KGHDR, CDR2 SFDVKD. CDR3 length: 15 amino acids.

The chain links TRBV6-2 or TRBV6-3 to TRBJ1-2; a possible D gene is TRBD1 (5 bases). V was clipped by 5 bases and J by 6 bases, with 13 bases between them. CDR3 size: 13 residues. Germline CDR1 is MNHEY and CDR2 is SVGEGT. CDR3 bases: TGTGCCAGCAGTATCTCCGGGACGGATGGCTACACCTTC. Its protein product is CASSISGTDGYTF.

J is TRBJ1-5 and V is TRBV19; no clear D gene. Germline V gene lookup returns CDR1 LNHDA and CDR2 SQIVND (reference sequence). This CDR3 spans 14 amino acids. Trimming stripped 3 bases from V and 3 bases from J, with 9 bases between. The CDR3 nucleotides are TGTGCCAGTAGTATCGGACCCAACAATCAGCCCCAGCATTTT. Translation: CASSIGPNNQPQHF.

The chain has TRBV9 and TRBJ1-2, with 8 bases aligning to TRBD1. Germline CDR1 SGDLS, CDR2 YYNGEE. The V segment lost 4 bases and the J segment 4 bases; nucleotides outside the gene matches: 6. The CDR3 loop spans 14 amino acids. The chain's CDR3 is CASSTQGGIYGYTF. CDR3 sequence (DNA): TGTGCCAGCAGCACACAGGGGGGGATCTATGGCTACACCTTC.

This clonotype turned up a few times. The chain recombines TRBV7-2 with TRBJ2-5, with 10 bases fitting TRBD2. CDR1 and CDR2 from the germline V gene are SGHTA and FQGNSA. J gave up 1 base and V 5 bases, and 13 bases lay outside the gene matches. This CDR3 has 18 residues. The CDR3 spells CASSRTPLAGPSQETQYF. CDR3 nucleotides: TGTGCCAGCAGCCGGACCCCACTAGCGGGACCCTCCCAAGAGACCCAGTACTTC.

The chain combines TRBV6-5 with TRBJ2-7; 12 bases fit TRBD1. The CDR3 extends over 14 amino acids. J lost 7 bases, V lost 5 bases, and 6 bases had no gene match. Looked up from germline, CDR1 is MNHEY and CDR2 is SVGAGI. CDR3 amino acids: CASSGDRGLWEQYF. Written as DNA, the CDR3 is TGTGCCAGCAGTGGGGACAGGGGGCTTTGGGAGCAGTACTTC.